A single sample is the source of the 18 T cell receptor beta chains below, sequenced in a study of blood T cell repertoires in COVID-19. TCRdb's table, derived via immunoSEQ multiplex PCR, lists solely in-frame clones and lacks some. The data contain 200,000 to 250,000 clones, roughly 80% of them singletons. Sequencing was carried out using peripheral blood. The receptor set was obtained from an elderly woman with COVID-19, enrolled during active disease.

The CDR3 loop is CASRTQLSGTEAFF. CDR3 nucleotide sequence: TGCGCCAGCAGAACACAACTCTCGGGCACTGAAGCTTTCTTT. The chain couples TRBV5-1 to TRBJ1-1, with unresolved D. The germline V and J ends were trimmed by 5 bases and 4 bases, with 15 bases remaining between them. CDR3 size: 14 residues. Germline V gene lookup returns CDR1 SGHRS and CDR2 YFSETQ.

This rearrangement joins TRBV25-1 to TRBJ2-7; 11 nucleotides agree with TRBD2. This CDR3 has 15 amino acids. Germline V gene data show CDR1 as MGHDK and CDR2 as SYGVNS. With 3 bases clipped from V and 3 bases from J, the junction kept 4 bases outside the gene matches. The CDR3 nucleotides read TGTGCCAGCAGTGATGCTAGCGGGGGGCTCTACGAGCAGTACTTC. Its translation: CASSDASGGLYEQYF.

The rearrangement links TRBV19 to TRBJ2-7, with TRBD2 as a possible D gene (6 bases). Germline assignment: CDR1 LNHDA and CDR2 SQIVND (reference sequence). The CDR3 totals 14 residues. The V and J ends lost 11 bases and 2 bases respectively, with 19 bases between them. In DNA, the CDR3 is TGTGCCTCTAAGCCCACTAGCATGACCTACGAGCAGTACTTC. Its translation: CASKPTSMTYEQYF.

This clone was seen a single time. The CDR3 bases are TGTGCCAGCAGCTTAAATGGGCCAAACTATGGCTACACCTTC. It yields the protein CASSLNGPNYGYTF. The chain combines TRBV7-2 with TRBJ1-2; D remains ambiguous. V lost 2 bases and J 2 bases, leaving 9 bases between the germline ends. The V gene's germline CDR1 is SGHTA and CDR2 FQGNSA. The CDR3 is 14 residues long.

The V and J genes are TRBV6-5 and TRBJ1-6; D is possibly TRBD1 (5 bases). CDR1 and CDR2 (germline): MNHEY, SVGAGI. There are 14 residues in the CDR3. V lost 2 bases and J lost 12, with 14 bases in between. CDR3 sequence (DNA): TGTGCCAGCAGTTACGACAGTTCAGGAAAACCCCTCCACTTT. This encodes CASSYDSSGKPLHF.

This sequence joins TRBV6-5 and TRBJ1-2; D is perhaps TRBD1 (5 bases). Germline CDR1 MNHEY, CDR2 SVGAGI. This CDR3 is 14 amino acids long. The ends were cut back, 5 bases at V and 8 bases at J, with 18 bases in the middle. DNA of the CDR3: TGTGCCAGCAGTCCCAGACAGACGTCAAGAGGCTACACCTTC. This encodes CASSPRQTSRGYTF.

This chain's CDR3 is CASSQRGPYNEQFF. Written as DNA, the CDR3 is TGTGCCAGCAGCCAGCGGGGGCCTTACAATGAGCAGTTCTTC. The J gene is TRBJ2-1, the V gene TRBV7-2; 8 bases match TRBD2. Germline-derived CDR1 and CDR2 are SGHTA and FQGNSA. CDR3 length: 14 amino acids. The trim removed 5 bases at V and 4 bases at J, leaving 4 bases unmatched.

This chain uses TRBV15 with TRBJ1-3; D is perhaps TRBD1 (5 bases). Trimming removed 0 bases from V and 0 bases from J, with 9 bases in between. The CDR3 runs to 16 residues. Germline values: CDR1 LNHNV, CDR2 YYDKDF (reference sequence). CDR3 DNA sequence: TGTGCCACCAGCAGAGATATCAGGGACTCTGGAAACACCATATATTTT. Translating gives CATSRDIRDSGNTIYF.

The chain has TRBV5-5 and TRBJ1-4; 7 bases fit TRBD1. With V trimmed by 4 bases and J by 7 bases, 10 bases remained unmatched. The CDR3 contains 15 residues. Germline lookup yields CDR1 SGHKS and CDR2 YYEKEE (reference sequence). In DNA, the CDR3 is TGTGCCAGCAGCCTGAGAACAGGGGTGGGTGAAAAACTGTTTTTT. Translation: CASSLRTGVGEKLFF.

This clone has only a few counts. V usage is TRBV5-1 and J usage is TRBJ1-6; D remains ambiguous. In germline, CDR1 is SGHRS, CDR2 YFSETQ. This CDR3 has 19 amino acids. V was trimmed by 5 bases and J by 0 bases, leaving 21 bases between them. The CDR3 loop is CASRSYPGSVSSYNSPLHF. For the CDR3, the DNA is TGCGCCAGCAGGTCGTACCCCGGGAGCGTGAGCTCCTATAATTCACCCCTCCACTTT.

J is TRBJ1-1 and V is TRBV7-2; D not resolved. CDR3 length equals 12 residues. The germline V gene encodes CDR1 SGHTA and CDR2 FQGNSA. V lost 2 bases and J 3 bases, leaving 4 bases between the germline ends. CDR3 nucleotide sequence: TGTGCCAGCAGCTTATCGGACACTGAAGCTTTCTTT. Its translation: CASSLSDTEAFF.

V usage is TRBV6-2 or TRBV6-3 and J usage is TRBJ2-2; 7 bases are a match to TRBD1. V lost 5 bases and J lost 1; bases outside the gene matches: 7. The CDR3 has 16 residues. CDR1 and CDR2 (germline): MNHEY, SVGEGT. CDR3 DNA sequence: TGTGCCAGCAGTCCCTACAGGGGACGGAACACCGGGGAGCTGTTTTTT. Amino acids: CASSPYRGRNTGELFF.

The rearrangement joins TRBV19 to TRBJ2-2; perhaps TRBD1 as D (5 bases). Per the germline V gene, CDR1 is LNHDA and CDR2 is SQIVND (reference sequence). The length of the CDR3 is 14 residues. Trimming left V 7 bases short and J 2 bases short, with 11 bases between. The CDR3 region is CASTRQGNTGELFF. As DNA, the CDR3 is TGTGCCAGTACGCGGCAGGGAAACACCGGGGAGCTGTTTTTT.

The table lists this clone with a few counts. The chain uses TRBV24-1 and TRBJ2-2, with TRBD1 matching 8 bases. This CDR3 has 15 amino acids. V lost 4 bases to trimming and J lost 6 bases; unmatched junction nucleotides: 6. Looked up from germline, CDR1 is KGHDR and CDR2 is SFDVKD. CDR3 nucleotide sequence: TGTGCCACCAGTGACCCAGGGGGCAAGGCCGGGGAGCTGTTTTTT. Residues: CATSDPGGKAGELFF.

CDR3 region: CASSYRQLNTEAFF. Here the CDR3 DNA reads TGTGCCAGCAGTTACCGACAGCTGAACACTGAAGCTTTCTTT. The chain recombines TRBV6-5 with TRBJ1-1; D possibly corresponds to TRBD1 (5 bases). V was shortened by 2 bases and J by 0 bases, with 7 bases between the two germline ends. This CDR3 has 14 amino acids. Germline assignment: CDR1 MNHEY and CDR2 SVGAGI.

The chain combines TRBV18 with TRBJ2-3; weak D call: TRBD2 (6 bases). CDR3 length: 16 residues. Germline V CDR1 and CDR2: KGHSH, LQKENI. V lost 4 bases and J 0 bases, leaving 14 bases between the germline ends. The CDR3, as DNA: TGTGCCAGCTCACGGTGGGACTCCACTAGCACAGATACGCAGTATTTT. This translates into CASSRWDSTSTDTQYF.

The V call is TRBV15, the J call TRBJ1-5, with 10 nucleotides matching TRBD1. Germline CDR1 reads LNHNV; CDR2 reads YYDKDF (reference sequence). This CDR3 comprises 20 residues. J gave up 2 bases and V 3 bases, and 16 bases lay outside the gene matches. In DNA, the CDR3 is TGTGCCACCAGCAGGGCTCAGGGACAGGGGAGGTATGATCGCAATCAGCCCCAGCATTTT. Its translation is CATSRAQGQGRYDRNQPQHF.

This chain uses TRBV6-5 with TRBJ1-2; 8 bases are shared with TRBD1. The CDR3 runs 13 residues. CDR1 and CDR2 (germline): MNHEY, SVGAGI. Unmatched junction bases numbered 4, after V lost 2 bases and J lost 8 bases. For the CDR3, the DNA is TGTGCCAGCAGTTACATGGCAGGGGGCGGCTACACCTTC. This gives the protein CASSYMAGGGYTF.